This T cell receptor beta chain was sequenced during a study of cytomegalovirus exposure and HLA in healthy donors. With regard to this clone: One end of the junction fails to match germline, which may point to a read error.

PCR primers comprised 60 Vbeta and 13 Jbeta primers. This table comes from immunoSEQ multiplex PCR, and its TCRdb copy is limited to in-frame clones, with some not included. Found here are some 180,000 clones, approximately 73% of them singletons; the top ten hold 2% to 2.5%. Germline V gene sequence: CDR1 SGDLS, CDR2 YYNGEE. CDR3 size: 16 residues. The clonotype originates from a woman under 40 in good health and CMV-seropositive. This chain connects TRBV9 to TRBJ2-2, with D perhaps matching TRBD2 (5 bases). Material: PBMCs. CDR3 nucleotides: TGTGCCAGCAGCGTAGTCGGGGAGACGAACACCGGGAAGCTGTTTTTT. Translated, it gives CASSVVGETNTGKLFF.